This is a list of T cell receptor beta chains from one sample in a study of identifying expanded T cells in peripheral blood. The protocol was immunoSEQ multiplex PCR, while the TCRdb copy is restricted to in-frame clones and leaves out a portion. The table includes 60,000 to 70,000 clones, around 87% detected once. The sequenced sample was blood. Every receptor here comes from a person aged 18 to 70 in good health. Both conserved end residues are part of each CDR3. Size is omitted from some rows. Given values are once, few, many or a class for expanded clones.

j_call clone_size v_call cdr3_aa
TRBJ1-3 . TRBV6-6 CASSQVGGLGNTIYF
TRBJ1-1 . TRBV18 CASSNPSRSYNTEAFF
TRBJ1-2 . TRBV5-1 CASSLLQGASGYTF
TRBJ2-7 . TRBV9 CASSEAPDGDEQYF
TRBJ2-7 . TRBV14 CASSHGRGSYEQYF
TRBJ1-1 once TRBV19 CASSISSAVNTEAFF
TRBJ2-2 . TRBV5-1 CASSPDRVGVGELFF
TRBJ2-7 . TRBV2 CASFFLAGRTYEQYF
TRBJ2-7 few TRBV2 CASRYGKEQYF
TRBJ2-2 . TRBV27 CASSFSALAGGPGTGELFF
TRBJ2-4 few TRBV13 CASRGYQDGKNIQYF
TRBJ1-2 . TRBV19 CASGRLNYGYTF
TRBJ1-6 once TRBV7-2 CASSFPGQGNSPLHF
TRBJ1-2 . TRBV5-4 CASSFGRQGNYGYTF
TRBJ1-5 . TRBV7-2 CASSLVSRIGNQPQHF
TRBJ1-1 . TRBV6-5 CASTRGSGTEAFF
TRBJ2-7 . TRBV28 CASSLLQEASDEQYF
TRBJ2-7 . TRBV5-4 CASSLPGQGYEQYF
TRBJ1-2 once TRBV10-3 CAISERQGAYGYTF
TRBJ2-7 . TRBV10-3 CAISENPPEINYEQYF
TRBJ1-1 once TRBV9 CASSSRRNTEAFF
TRBJ2-3 . TRBV4-1 CASSQDAADRVGGTDTQYF
TRBJ2-1 once TRBV19 CATIGLAGASDNEQFF
TRBJ2-5 . TRBV28 CASSKETQYF
TRBJ2-7 once TRBV5-1 CASSSLSKKGPGYEQYF
TRBJ1-2 . TRBV2 CASSERGGDGYTF
TRBJ1-5 few TRBV5-8 CASSRGTGENQPQHF
TRBJ1-2 . TRBV2 CASSGTGARGYTF
TRBJ1-4 . TRBV19 CATTGGNGEKLFF
TRBJ1-1 once TRBV27 CASSLRTAGNTEAFF
TRBJ2-7 once TRBV20-1 CSANPGPTRDF
TRBJ2-1 few TRBV6-1 CASSELQGSYNEQFF
TRBJ2-5 . TRBV30 CAWSVTARETQYF
TRBJ2-1 . TRBV30 CAWNTGLAGPLEQFF
TRBJ1-6 few TRBV9 CASSSAPDGDSPLHF
TRBJ1-5 . TRBV18 CASSPSTGGNQPQHF
TRBJ2-5 . TRBV7-9 CASNLGQRQETQYF
TRBJ2-7 medium-sized TRBV2 CASSPSSYEQYF
TRBJ2-7 . TRBV28 CATGTSGPYEQYF
TRBJ1-1 . TRBV7-3 CASSPLGFSSHTEAFF
TRBJ2-1 once TRBV5-1 CASSLAGGPREQFF
TRBJ1-4 . TRBV28 CASSPSGQGEEKLFF
TRBJ2-7 . TRBV13 CASSFRGGRGTYEQYF
TRBJ2-1 . TRBV7-9 CASSLVGRQGAGNEQFF
TRBJ1-1 . TRBV5-1 CASSLRLGNTEAFF
TRBJ1-3 . TRBV6-1 CASFRTGGKYTIYF
TRBJ2-2 . TRBV7-2 CASNVMAGPGGELFF
TRBJ1-5 . TRBV7-2 CASSLTGNNQPQHF
TRBJ2-7 few TRBV7-2 CASSLVIAEPYEQYF
TRBJ2-7 . TRBV9 CASSVAQGSEQYF
TRBJ1-2 few TRBV6-6 CASSYKGENYGYTF
TRBJ2-3 . TRBV6-4 CASSDLGCLGLKSTDTQYF
TRBJ2-5 . TRBV14 CASSQEFGSQETQYF
TRBJ2-7 . TRBV30 CAWSVGDTYEQYF
TRBJ2-7 . TRBV15 CATSRDRVGSYEQYF
TRBJ1-4 . TRBV15 CATSIQTGSNEKLFF
TRBJ2-7 . TRBV19 CASSIKTQGYEQYF
TRBJ2-7 . TRBV6-6 CASSYTSLRGSYEQYF